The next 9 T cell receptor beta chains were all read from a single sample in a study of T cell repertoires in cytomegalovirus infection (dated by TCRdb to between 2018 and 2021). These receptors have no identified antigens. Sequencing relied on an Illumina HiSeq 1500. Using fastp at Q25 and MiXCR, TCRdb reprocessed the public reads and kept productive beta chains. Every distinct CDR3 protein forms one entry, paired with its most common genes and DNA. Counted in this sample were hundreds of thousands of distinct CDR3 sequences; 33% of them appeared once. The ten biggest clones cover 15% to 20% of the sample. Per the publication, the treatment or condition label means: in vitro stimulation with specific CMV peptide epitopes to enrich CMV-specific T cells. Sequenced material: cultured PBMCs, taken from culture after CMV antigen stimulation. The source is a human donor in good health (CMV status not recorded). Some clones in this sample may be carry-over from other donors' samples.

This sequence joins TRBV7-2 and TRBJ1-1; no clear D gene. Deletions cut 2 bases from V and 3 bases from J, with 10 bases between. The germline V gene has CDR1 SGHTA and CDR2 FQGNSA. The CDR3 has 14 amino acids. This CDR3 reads CASSLKVRDTEAFF. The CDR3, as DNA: TGTGCCAGCAGCTTAAAAGTTAGGGACACTGAAGCTTTCTTT.

The chain's CDR3 is CASRAGTSGRYNEQFF. CDR3 DNA: TGTGCCAGCAGAGCCGGGACTAGCGGGAGGTACAATGAGCAGTTCTTC. The chain uses TRBV12-3 or TRBV12-4 and TRBJ2-1; 15 bases are shared with TRBD2. The CDR3 has 16 amino acids. The ends lost 6 bases at V and 4 bases at J; junction bases unmatched: 4.

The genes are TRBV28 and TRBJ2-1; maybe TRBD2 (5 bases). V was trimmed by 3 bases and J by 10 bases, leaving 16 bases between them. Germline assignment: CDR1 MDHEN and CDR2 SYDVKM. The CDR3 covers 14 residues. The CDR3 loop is CASSFRPVRREQFF. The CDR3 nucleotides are TGTGCCAGCAGTTTCCGCCCCGTGAGGAGGGAGCAGTTCTTC.

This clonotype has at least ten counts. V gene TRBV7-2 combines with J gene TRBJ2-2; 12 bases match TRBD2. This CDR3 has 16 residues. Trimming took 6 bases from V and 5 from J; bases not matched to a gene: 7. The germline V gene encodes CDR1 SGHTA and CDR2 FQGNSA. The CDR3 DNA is TGTGCCAGCAGATTACTAGCGGGAGGAAATACCGGGGAGCTGTTTTTT. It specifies CASRLLAGGNTGELFF. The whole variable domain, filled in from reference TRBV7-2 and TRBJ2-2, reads GAGVSQSPSNKVTEKGKDVELRCDPISGHTALYWYRQSLGQGLEFLIYFQGNSAPDKSGLPSDRFSAERTGGSVSTLTIQRTQQEDSAVYLCASRLLAGGNTGELFFGEGSRLTVL.

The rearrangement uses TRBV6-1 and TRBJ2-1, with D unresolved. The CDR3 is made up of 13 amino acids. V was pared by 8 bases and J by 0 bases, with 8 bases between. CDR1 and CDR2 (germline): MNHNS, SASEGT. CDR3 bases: TGTGCCAGCGCCCCTAGCTCCTACAATGAGCAGTTCTTC. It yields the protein CASAPSSYNEQFF.

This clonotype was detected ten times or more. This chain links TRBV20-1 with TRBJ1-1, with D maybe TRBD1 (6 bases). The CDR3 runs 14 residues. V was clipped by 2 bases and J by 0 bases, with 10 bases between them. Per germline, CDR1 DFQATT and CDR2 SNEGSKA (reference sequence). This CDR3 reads CSARRGAMNTEAFF. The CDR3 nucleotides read TGCAGTGCTAGACGGGGGGCCATGAACACTGAAGCTTTCTTT.

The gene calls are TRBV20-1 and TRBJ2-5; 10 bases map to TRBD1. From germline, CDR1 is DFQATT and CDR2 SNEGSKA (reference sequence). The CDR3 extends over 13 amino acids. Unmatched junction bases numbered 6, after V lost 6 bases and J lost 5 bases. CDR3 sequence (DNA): TGCAGTGCGACCGACAGGGGGCTTGAGACCCAGTACTTC. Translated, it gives CSATDRGLETQYF.

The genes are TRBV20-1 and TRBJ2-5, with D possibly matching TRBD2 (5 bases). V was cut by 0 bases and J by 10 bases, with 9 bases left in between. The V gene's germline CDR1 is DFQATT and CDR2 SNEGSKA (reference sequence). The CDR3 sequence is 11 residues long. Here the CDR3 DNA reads TGCAGTGCTAGAGATTCCCGGGGCCAGTACTTC. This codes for CSARDSRGQYF.

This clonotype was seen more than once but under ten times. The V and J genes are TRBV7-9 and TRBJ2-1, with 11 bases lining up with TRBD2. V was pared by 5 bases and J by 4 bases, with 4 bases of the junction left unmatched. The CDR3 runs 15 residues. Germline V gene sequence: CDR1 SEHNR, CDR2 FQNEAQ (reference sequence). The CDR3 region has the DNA TGTGCCAGCAGCGACCGACTAGCGGGGTACAATGAGCAGTTCTTC. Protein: CASSDRLAGYNEQFF.